The T cell receptor beta chain under discussion was sequenced for a study of T cells in Graves' hyperthyroidism and ophthalmopathy. The CDR3 loop spans 14 amino acids. Trimming left V 2 bases short and J 8 bases short, with 12 bases between. Germline CDR1 and CDR2: MDHEN and SYDVKM. It was RNA transcripts that yielded the amplified TCR beta CDR3 regions. First-round RT-PCR targeting the TCR CDR3 was performed with the HTBI primer set. TCRdb processed the multiplex PCR reads anew with MiXCR; each CDR3 protein has one entry. Of about 690,000 distinct CDR3 sequences in the sample, approximately 15% are singletons; the top ten hold roughly 15%.

Sequencing was carried out using blood. The sequence was collected from a man aged 45-65 years with Graves' hyperthyroidism. The rearrangement links TRBV28 to TRBJ1-4; the D gene is possibly TRBD1 (5 bases). Written as DNA, the CDR3 is TGTGCCAGCAGTTTAGGGGCTTTGGGGGAAAAACTGTTTTTT. This gives the protein CASSLGALGEKLFF.